Listed here are 31 T cell receptor beta chains from one sample, sequenced in a study of blood T cell repertoires in COVID-19. Assay: immunoSEQ multiplex PCR; the TCRdb copy retains only in-frame clones and omits some. The sample shows 100,000 or so clones, roughly 92% of them seen only once. Sequences were obtained from peripheral blood. Every receptor here comes from a man aged 70-80 years with acute or convalescent COVID-19.

The chain uses TRBV19 and TRBJ1-5; D remains unclear. Per the germline V gene, CDR1 is LNHDA and CDR2 is SQIVND (reference sequence). The CDR3 runs to 15 residues. Trimming stripped 0 bases from V and 3 bases from J, with 9 bases between. The CDR3 DNA is TGTGCCAGTAGTATAGATCGCAACTACAATCAGCCCCAGCATTTT. It encodes CASSIDRNYNQPQHF.

V usage is TRBV6-5 and J usage is TRBJ2-2, with D perhaps TRBD1 (5 bases). The V end was cut by 6 bases, the J end by 6 bases, with 11 bases between. The CDR3 has 13 amino acids. CDR1 MNHEY and CDR2 SVGAGI come from the germline V gene. In DNA form, the CDR3 reads TGTGCCAGCAGGAGACAGTCCTCCGGGGAGCTGTTTTTT. Translating it yields CASRRQSSGELFF.

The V and J genes are TRBV30 and TRBJ1-2; D gene uncertain. Germline assignment: CDR1 GTSNPN and CDR2 SVGIG (reference sequence). V was shortened by 4 bases and J by 7 bases, with 13 bases between the two germline ends. The CDR3 runs to 12 residues. CDR3 in DNA: TGTGCCTGGAATGTTGGAGGGTTTGGCTACACCTTC. As protein: CAWNVGGFGYTF.

The V and J genes are TRBV10-3 and TRBJ2-6; 10 positions match TRBD1. The CDR3 length is 16 residues. Germline loops: CDR1 ENHRY, CDR2 SYGVKD. V was clipped by 5 bases and J by 4 bases; unmatched bases: 5. CDR3 sequence reads: CAISPGTGAGANVLTF. For the CDR3, the DNA is TGTGCCATCAGTCCCGGGACAGGGGCCGGGGCCAACGTCCTGACTTTC.

This chain connects TRBV11-2 to TRBJ2-5; 7 positions match TRBD1. Germline trimming cut 5 bases from V and 1 base from J; bases unmatched to any gene: 4. The CDR3 has 14 amino acids. CDR1 is SGHAT and CDR2 is FQNNGV in the germline V gene. The CDR3 bases are TGTGCCAGCAGCAATCACAGGGGCCAAGAGACCCAGTACTTC. This codes for CASSNHRGQETQYF.

CDR3 coding DNA: TGTGCCACCAGTGATTGGCTAGCAGATACGCAGTATTTT. Translating it yields CATSDWLADTQYF. The chain combines TRBV24-1 with TRBJ2-3; no definite D call. The CDR3 loop spans 13 amino acids. Germline loops: CDR1 KGHDR, CDR2 SFDVKD. Trimming pared 2 bases from V and 4 bases from J, leaving 6 bases between.

CDR3 sequence (DNA): TGTGCCAGCACTCCGACCCAAGGGGTAGCTTTCTTT. Amino acid sequence: CASTPTQGVAFF. V gene TRBV6-5 combines with J gene TRBJ1-1; possible D gene TRBD1, 5 bases. CDR1 is MNHEY and CDR2 is SVGAGI in the germline V gene. Trimming removed 7 bases at V and 10 bases at J, with 16 bases between. The CDR3 sequence is 12 residues long.

V and J are TRBV28 and TRBJ2-7; 9 positions agree with TRBD1. Trimming cost V 6 bases and J 4 bases; bases outside gene matches: 13. CDR1 and CDR2 from the germline V gene are MDHEN and SYDVKM. This CDR3 has 16 residues. The CDR3 here is CASSPPQGAPAYEQYF. In DNA, the CDR3 is TGTGCCAGCAGCCCCCCACAGGGGGCACCCGCTTACGAGCAGTACTTC.

This sequence joins TRBV27 and TRBJ1-1; TRBD1 matches at 8 bases. Trimming removed 4 bases from V and 4 bases from J; junction bases left unmatched: 5. Germline values: CDR1 MNHEY, CDR2 SMNVEV (reference sequence). CDR3 length equals 14 residues. The CDR3 is CASSYSTGVTEAFF. CDR3 nucleotides: TGTGCCAGCAGTTATTCGACAGGGGTCACTGAAGCTTTCTTT.

This chain joins TRBV11-3 and TRBJ1-4, with D unclear. The CDR3 contains 11 residues. Germline V lookup: CDR1 SGHNT, CDR2 YENEEA. V was cut by 5 bases and J by 10 bases, with 8 bases left in between. In nucleotides, the CDR3 is TGTGCCAGCAGCGACCGAGGAAAACTGTTTTTT. Protein product: CASSDRGKLFF.

The chain combines TRBV4-1 with TRBJ2-1; the D is unclear. This CDR3 is built from 14 residues. V lost 0 bases and J 5 bases, leaving 8 bases between the germline ends. CDR1 and CDR2 (germline): MGHRA, YSYEKL. The DNA for the CDR3 is TGCGCCAGCAGCCAAGAGGGCAGCCACAATGAGCAGTTCTTC. Translation: CASSQEGSHNEQFF.

The chain links TRBV18 to TRBJ2-1; TRBD2 matches at 14 bases. The CDR3 spans 15 residues. The V gene end was trimmed by 3 bases and the J gene end by 8 bases; junction bases not matched to a gene: 3. Germline lookup yields CDR1 KGHSH and CDR2 LQKENI. The CDR3 protein is CASSPTSGGAHEQFF. The CDR3 DNA reads as TGTGCCAGCTCACCGACTAGCGGGGGGGCCCATGAGCAGTTCTTC.

The gene calls are TRBV18 and TRBJ1-2; 10 nucleotides line up with TRBD1. Trimming removed 6 bases from V and 1 base from J; junction bases left unmatched: 8. In germline, CDR1 is KGHSH, CDR2 LQKENI. CDR3 size: 16 residues. CDR3 coding DNA: TGTGCCAGCTCGCGGGACAGGGGAGGAAGTAACTATGGCTACACCTTC. Amino acid sequence: CASSRDRGGSNYGYTF.

The chain has TRBV28 and TRBJ1-5; unclear D gene. Germline CDR1 and CDR2: MDHEN and SYDVKM. CDR3 size: 13 residues. V gave up 4 bases and J gave up 5 bases, with 9 bases separating them. The CDR3 protein is CASSWGDHQPQHF. The CDR3 nucleotides read TGTGCCAGCAGTTGGGGAGATCATCAGCCCCAGCATTTT.

V usage is TRBV7-2 and J usage is TRBJ2-1; 13 nucleotides line up with TRBD2. Germline V lookup: CDR1 SGHTA, CDR2 FQGNSA. The junction had 5 bases not matched to a gene; V was cut back by 2 bases and J by 7 bases. The CDR3 sequence is 16 residues long. The CDR3 loop reads CASSLTGTSGMNEQFF. CDR3 coding DNA: TGTGCCAGCAGCTTAACCGGGACTAGCGGGATGAATGAGCAGTTCTTC.

The V call is TRBV4-3, the J call TRBJ2-3; TRBD2 matches 8 bases. CDR1 is LGHNA, CDR2 YSLEER, per germline. The CDR3 sequence is 15 residues long. V shed 5 bases, J shed 5 bases, and the junction held 9 bases outside the gene matches. CDR3 loop: CASSAPHRGGDTQYF. DNA for the CDR3: TGCGCCAGCAGCGCCCCCCATCGGGGGGGAGATACGCAGTATTTT.

The chain joins TRBV7-9 to TRBJ1-1, with TRBD1 as a possible D gene (6 bases). Germline V gives CDR1 SEHNR, CDR2 FQNEAQ (reference sequence). Trimming shortened V by 2 bases and J by 4 bases, and 8 bases separated the two germline ends. This CDR3 is built from 13 residues. CDR3 loop: CASSLRGGTEAFF. The CDR3 DNA sequence: TGTGCCAGCAGCTTAAGAGGGGGCACTGAAGCTTTCTTT.

This clone is a singleton in its sample. V and J are TRBV11-3 and TRBJ2-2; no reliable D call. Germline V gene sequence: CDR1 SGHNT, CDR2 YENEEA. This CDR3 has 12 residues. The germline V and J ends were trimmed by 3 bases and 4 bases, with 3 bases remaining between them. CDR3 DNA: TGTGCCAGCAGCTTTATCACCGGGGAGCTGTTTTTT. Translation gives CASSFITGELFF.

J is TRBJ1-6 and V is TRBV19; tentatively, D is TRBD1 (5 bases). The ends were cut back, 1 base at V and 7 bases at J, with 17 bases in the middle. The CDR3 totals 17 residues. Germline V CDR1 and CDR2: LNHDA, SQIVND (reference sequence). Here the CDR3 reads CASSIAARGDLNSPLHF. CDR3 sequence (DNA): TGTGCCAGTAGTATAGCGGCCCGAGGGGACTTAAATTCACCCCTCCACTTT.

This clone is a singleton in its sample. This chain connects TRBV30 to TRBJ1-6; 8 positions agree with TRBD1. V lost 5 bases to trimming and J lost 5 bases; unmatched junction nucleotides: 5. Germline V gives CDR1 GTSNPN, CDR2 SVGIG (reference sequence). The CDR3 extends over 14 amino acids. DNA for the CDR3: TGTGCCTGGGCGACAGGGGAGAATAATTCACCCCTCCACTTT. It specifies CAWATGENNSPLHF. Combining the CDR3 with reference TRBV30 and TRBJ1-6 gives the whole variable domain SQTIHQWPATLVQPVGSPLSLECTVEGTSNPNLYWYRQAAGRGLQLLFYSVGIGQISSEVPQNLSASRPQDRQFILSSKKLLLSDSGFYLCAWATGENNSPLHFGNGTRLTVT.

The chain uses TRBV5-1 and TRBJ1-5, with D hard to call. The germline V and J ends were trimmed by 0 bases and 3 bases, with 10 bases remaining between them. The CDR3 loop spans 15 amino acids. Germline CDR1 is SGHRS and CDR2 is YFSETQ. CDR3 sequence (DNA): TGCGCCAGCAGCTTGGTTCCGGGAAACAATCAGCCCCAGCATTTT. It yields the protein CASSLVPGNNQPQHF.

This clone was seen once. This chain joins TRBV7-6 and TRBJ2-5; 14 bases are shared with TRBD2. The trim removed 3 bases at V and 4 bases at J, leaving 7 bases unmatched. From germline, CDR1 is SGHVS and CDR2 FNYEAQ. This CDR3 comprises 17 residues. CDR3 sequence: CASSFGPGLAGVETQYF. The CDR3 DNA is TGTGCCAGCAGCTTCGGCCCGGGACTAGCGGGAGTAGAGACCCAGTACTTC.

The rearrangement uses TRBV10-1 and TRBJ2-1, with D possibly TRBD2 on 5 matching bases. Per germline, CDR1 WNHNN and CDR2 SYGVQD (reference sequence). Deletions cut 4 bases from V and 7 bases from J, with 20 bases between. The CDR3 totals 16 residues. This CDR3 reads CASSGGIIPNSNEQFF. The CDR3, as DNA: TGCGCCAGCAGTGGAGGGATAATCCCGAACTCTAATGAGCAGTTCTTC.

This chain links TRBV27 with TRBJ1-5; D might be TRBD1 (6 bases). V was pared by 5 bases and J by 2 bases, with 22 bases between. Germline V gene data show CDR1 as MNHEY and CDR2 as SMNVEV (reference sequence). This CDR3 contains 18 residues. CDR3 coding DNA: TGTGCCAGCAGTCCCCCATGCAGGGGTTATATTCGCAATCAGCCCCAGCATTTT. Translation gives CASSPPCRGYIRNQPQHF.

The rearrangement links TRBV5-6 to TRBJ2-2; the D is unclear. The V gene's germline CDR1 is SGHDT and CDR2 YYEEEE. This CDR3 region has 12 residues. Trimming took 7 bases from V and 2 from J, leaving 6 bases between them. The CDR3 here is CASRLNTGELFF. The CDR3 DNA reads as TGTGCCAGCCGACTTAACACCGGGGAGCTGTTTTTT.

V is TRBV10-3 and J is TRBJ1-2, with 12 nucleotides matching TRBD1. V dropped 4 bases and J dropped 6; count of bases not matched to a gene: 6. The CDR3 has 15 residues. CDR1 is ENHRY and CDR2 is SYGVKD in the germline V gene. The CDR3 nucleotides are TGTGCCATCAGTGGAATGGGACAGGGGGCGGATGGCTACACCTTC. Its protein is CAISGMGQGADGYTF.

The chain uses TRBV27 and TRBJ2-3; D gene ambiguous. Between the trimmed V and J ends, which lost 1 base and 2 bases, there was a span of 4 bases. The CDR3 runs 13 residues. CDR1 is MNHEY and CDR2 is SMNVEV in the germline V gene (reference sequence). The CDR3 nucleotides read TGTGCCAGCAGTTTATGGCCCACAGATACGCAGTATTTT. It specifies CASSLWPTDTQYF.

The chain employs TRBV7-8 and TRBJ1-2; 7 bases line up with TRBD1. This CDR3 has 12 amino acids. Germline V lookup: CDR1 SGHVS, CDR2 FQNEAQ. V dropped 5 bases and J dropped 7; count of bases not matched to a gene: 4. The CDR3 DNA is TGTGCCAGCAGCGTCGACAGGGCTGGCTACACCTTC. Translating it yields CASSVDRAGYTF.

The chain is built from TRBV18 and TRBJ1-6, with 12 positions matching TRBD1. This CDR3 has 16 residues. Losses at the gene ends were 6 bases for V and 5 bases for J; bases not matched to a gene: 5. The germline V gene has CDR1 KGHSH and CDR2 LQKENI. The CDR3 here is CASSPGQGAHNSPLHF. For the CDR3, the DNA is TGTGCCAGCTCCCCGGGACAGGGGGCACATAATTCACCCCTCCACTTT. Variable domain in full (rest from reference TRBV18 and TRBJ1-6): NAGVMQNPRHLVRRRGQEARLRCSPMKGHSHVYWYRQLPEEGLKFMVYLQKENIIDESGMPKERFSAEFPKEGPSILRIQQVVRGDSAAYFCASSPGQGAHNSPLHFGNGTRLTVT.

The chain employs TRBV5-1 and TRBJ2-3, with TRBD1 matching over 8 bases. The V gene's germline CDR1 is SGHRS and CDR2 YFSETQ. V trimming: 7 bases; J trimming: 7 bases; junction bases outside the gene matches: 8. CDR3 length equals 13 residues. In nucleotides, the CDR3 is TGCGCCAGCGTACAGGGGGATGGATATACGCAGTATTTT. It yields the protein CASVQGDGYTQYF.

In its sample, this clone was seen once. The rearrangement joins TRBV3-1 (or the pseudogene TRBV3-2) to TRBJ1-4, with D perhaps TRBD1 (6 bases). The CDR3 length is 15 residues. The germline V gene has CDR1 LGHDT and CDR2 YNNKEL (reference sequence). V was shortened by 4 bases and J by 6 bases, with 15 bases between the two germline ends. The CDR3 DNA sequence: TGTGCCAGCAGCCGAAGGGGGTCCCGGGATGAAAAACTGTTTTTT. It encodes CASSRRGSRDEKLFF.